The entry below gives a single T cell receptor (beta chain) sequence along with its context. The antigen is unknown. These data are taken from a study of blood T cells in healthy people across ages. Study results and caveats: Estimated diversity, derived from one million T cells, was regarded as an underestimate. Per-million-T-cell TCR beta diversity fell roughly linearly with age.

A second PCR of 7 to 11 cycles used a sample-barcoded 5' primer and a J-beta primer mix. Each cDNA molecule carried a tag from a template-switch adaptor that contained 12 random nucleotides. TCRdb reprocessed the 5' RACE reads with MiXCR, giving one entry per CDR3 protein. The sample holds hundreds of thousands of distinct CDR3 sequences, roughly 26% seen once. Trimming stripped 1 base from V and 5 bases from J, with 8 bases between. The CDR3 runs 12 residues. Germline V gene lookup returns CDR1 SQVTM and CDR2 ANQGSEA. The chain has TRBV29-1 and TRBJ2-5, with D hard to call. The sequence was obtained from a woman older than 75 in good health. The material sequenced was blood. The CDR3 DNA is TGCAGCGTTGAAGTACGGCAGGAGACCCAGTACTTC. Protein: CSVEVRQETQYF.